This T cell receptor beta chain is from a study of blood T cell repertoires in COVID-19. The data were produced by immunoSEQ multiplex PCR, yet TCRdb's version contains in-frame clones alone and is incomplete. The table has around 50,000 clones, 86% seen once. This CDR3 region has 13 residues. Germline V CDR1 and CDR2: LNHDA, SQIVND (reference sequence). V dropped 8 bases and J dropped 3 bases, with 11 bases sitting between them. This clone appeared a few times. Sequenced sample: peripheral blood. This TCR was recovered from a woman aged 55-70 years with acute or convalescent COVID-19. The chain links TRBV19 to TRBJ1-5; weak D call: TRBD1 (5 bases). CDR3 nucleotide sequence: TGTGCCAGTGATTGGGGGGACAATCAGCCCCAGCATTTT. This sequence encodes CASDWGDNQPQHF.